Following are 28 T cell receptor beta chains from one sample sequenced in a study of T cell changes during pregnancy in multiple sclerosis. This table comes from immunoSEQ multiplex PCR, and its TCRdb copy is limited to in-frame clones, with some not included. The data show about 45,000 clones, with about 90% seen just once and about 2% held by the top ten. The sequenced sample was peripheral blood, obtained in the first trimester of pregnancy. These receptors came from a female donor with multiple sclerosis, enrolled in a pregnancy study.

DNA of the CDR3: TGTGCCAGCGGGACAGGGGGGAACATTCAGTACTTC. Translated, it gives CASGTGGNIQYF. The V and J genes are TRBV6-1 and TRBJ2-4; 11 nucleotides agree with TRBD1. Per germline, CDR1 MNHNS and CDR2 SASEGT. The CDR3 totals 12 residues. V was pared by 8 bases and J by 7 bases, with 1 base of the junction left unmatched.

The chain carries TRBV10-1 and TRBJ1-1; maybe TRBD1 (6 bases). This CDR3 has 12 amino acids. Germline assignment: CDR1 WNHNN and CDR2 SYGVQD (reference sequence). Deletions cut 7 bases from V and 6 bases from J, with 12 bases between. CDR3 bases: TGCGCCAGCACTCGGACAGCAGCTGAAGCTTTCTTT. Protein product: CASTRTAAEAFF.

The chain recombines TRBV7-6 with TRBJ2-6, with D tentatively TRBD2 (6 bases). The germline V gene has CDR1 SGHVS and CDR2 FNYEAQ. This CDR3 has 18 amino acids. The V end lost 5 bases, the J end lost 0 bases, and 17 bases lay between the germline ends. CDR3 sequence: CASSPESGGSSGANVLTF. The CDR3 bases are TGTGCCAGCAGCCCGGAGTCCGGGGGTAGCTCTGGGGCCAACGTCCTGACTTTC.

The V gene is TRBV7-2, the J gene TRBJ1-6; D is perhaps TRBD1 (6 bases). Trimming removed 5 bases at V and 0 bases at J, with 11 bases between. CDR3 length: 16 residues. Per germline, CDR1 SGHTA and CDR2 FQGNSA. The CDR3 loop reads CASSRQVSSYNSPLHF. The CDR3 coding sequence is TGTGCCAGCAGCCGACAGGTTAGCTCCTATAATTCACCCCTCCACTTT. Supplemented by reference TRBV7-2 and TRBJ1-6, the full variable domain reads GAGVSQSPSNKVTEKGKDVELRCDPISGHTALYWYRQSLGQGLEFLIYFQGNSAPDKSGLPSDRFSAERTGGSVSTLTIQRTQQEDSAVYLCASSRQVSSYNSPLHFGNGTRLTVT.

The chain is built from TRBV2 and TRBJ2-3; no firm D call. The CDR3 is 18 residues long. In germline, CDR1 is SNHLY, CDR2 FYNNEI. Deletions cut 0 bases from V and 3 bases from J, with 19 bases between. The DNA for the CDR3 is TGTGCCAGCAGTGAAGCCCCTTTCCGGCGAGGAAATACAGATACGCAGTATTTT. This encodes CASSEAPFRRGNTDTQYF.

The chain couples TRBV29-1 to TRBJ1-2, with TRBD1 matching over 7 bases. Trimming cost V 5 bases and J 0 bases; bases outside gene matches: 6. Germline V gives CDR1 SQVTM, CDR2 ANQGSEA. The CDR3 covers 14 residues. DNA of the CDR3: TGCAGCGTTCAGGGGGTAAGATCTAACTATGGCTACACCTTC. Translated: CSVQGVRSNYGYTF.

This chain connects TRBV4-2 to TRBJ1-4; D gene unclear. Trimming took 3 bases from V and 4 from J, leaving 9 bases between them. CDR1 is LGHNA and CDR2 is YNFKEQ in the germline V gene. The CDR3 loop spans 14 amino acids. For the CDR3, the DNA is TGTGCCAGCAGCCAGGGGAGTTTTAATGAAAAACTGTTTTTT. Encoded protein: CASSQGSFNEKLFF.

Only one count was recorded for this clone. Just one base apart from a much larger clone, this may be a read error. V gene TRBV29-1 combines with J gene TRBJ1-1, with D perhaps TRBD1 (6 bases). CDR3 size: 12 residues. V gave up 6 bases and J gave up 3 bases, with 11 bases separating them. Germline-derived CDR1 and CDR2 are SQVTM and ANQGSEA. The CDR3 nucleotides are TGCAGCGTACTTTACAGGGACACTGAAGCTTTCTTT. Its translation: CSVLYRDTEAFF.

This chain links TRBV7-6 with TRBJ1-3; D unclear. The length of the CDR3 is 19 residues. V dropped 3 bases and J dropped 2 bases, with 23 bases sitting between them. The germline V gene encodes CDR1 SGHVS and CDR2 FNYEAQ. In DNA form, the CDR3 reads TGTGCCAGCAGCTTTAGTGCCTCCGCCGCCGGGAGGACTGGAAACACCATATATTTT. This gives the protein CASSFSASAAGRTGNTIYF.

This clone qualifies as medium-sized. V usage is TRBV28 and J usage is TRBJ1-6; the match to TRBD1 covers 7 bases. The germline V gene has CDR1 MDHEN and CDR2 SYDVKM. The CDR3 is made up of 15 amino acids. The V segment lost 6 bases and the J segment 9 bases; nucleotides outside the gene matches: 11. The CDR3 DNA follows: TGTGCCAGCAGCGACAGGGAGATGGATAGTTCACCCCTCCACTTT. Translation: CASSDREMDSSPLHF.

This rearrangement joins TRBV4-3 to TRBJ1-4; TRBD1 might be the D (6 bases). This CDR3 is built from 16 residues. From germline, CDR1 is LGHNA and CDR2 YSLEER. Trimming shortened V by 0 bases and J by 0 bases, and 8 bases separated the two germline ends. The CDR3 region has the DNA TGCGCCAGCAGCCAAGAGAGGACAGCAACTAATGAAAAACTGTTTTTT. Residues: CASSQERTATNEKLFF.

V usage is TRBV15 and J usage is TRBJ1-6; 7 bases are shared with TRBD1. Germline values: CDR1 LNHNV, CDR2 YYDKDF (reference sequence). This CDR3 is 14 amino acids long. V shed 2 bases, J shed 5 bases, and the junction held 0 bases outside the gene matches. This CDR3 is CATSRQGDNSPLHF. The CDR3 nucleotides read TGTGCCACCAGCAGACAGGGGGATAATTCACCCCTCCACTTT.

The rearrangement joins TRBV7-2 to TRBJ2-7; a weak D match, TRBD1 (6 bases). This CDR3 spans 13 amino acids. V shed 3 bases and J shed 6 bases, with 12 bases lying between them. Per the germline V gene, CDR1 is SGHTA and CDR2 is FQGNSA. The CDR3 bases are TGTGCCAGCAGCTTCGGACGACAGGCCGAGCAGTACTTC. Amino acid sequence: CASSFGRQAEQYF.

The J gene is TRBJ2-3, the V gene TRBV5-1; D is unresolved. Deletions cut 0 bases from V and 2 bases from J, with 16 bases between. Germline loops: CDR1 SGHRS, CDR2 YFSETQ. The CDR3 covers 17 residues. CDR3 loop: CASSLAPFRRNTDTQYF. The DNA of the CDR3 is TGCGCCAGCAGCTTGGCCCCCTTTAGGAGAAACACAGATACGCAGTATTTT.

This chain joins TRBV5-4 and TRBJ1-3, with unresolved D. The germline gives CDR1 SGHNT, CDR2 YYREEE (reference sequence). Trimming removed 1 base from V and 8 bases from J, with 7 bases in between. The CDR3 spans 12 residues. The DNA for the CDR3 is TGTGCCAGCAGCTTGAAGGGAGACACCATATATTTT. Protein product: CASSLKGDTIYF.

This clone was observed once. The chain combines TRBV30 with TRBJ2-3, with 7 positions matching TRBD1. CDR1 and CDR2 (germline): GTSNPN, SVGIG (reference sequence). V shed 2 bases and J 4 bases; nucleotides not matched to a gene: 6. This CDR3 region has 14 residues. The CDR3 nucleotides are TGTGCCTGGAGTCGGGACAGTGTGGCAGATACGCAGTATTTT. It translates to CAWSRDSVADTQYF.

This clone was recorded only once. The chain joins TRBV7-2 to TRBJ2-3, with TRBD2 as a possible D gene (6 bases). Deletions cut 5 bases from V and 0 bases from J, with 15 bases between. CDR3 length: 16 amino acids. Germline CDR1 SGHTA, CDR2 FQGNSA. The CDR3 DNA reads as TGTGCCAGCAGCATCACCGGGGGTTCTAGCACAGATACGCAGTATTTT. It is translated as CASSITGGSSTDTQYF.

The genes are TRBV2 and TRBJ1-2; D possibly corresponds to TRBD1 (5 bases). The length of the CDR3 is 13 residues. The germline gives CDR1 SNHLY, CDR2 FYNNEI. With 4 bases removed from V and 4 bases from J, the gap between germline ends came to 10 bases. The CDR3 protein is CASSVARAYGYTF. The CDR3 DNA reads as TGTGCCAGCAGTGTCGCCAGGGCCTATGGCTACACCTTC.

The chain is built from TRBV11-2 and TRBJ1-1; a possible D gene is TRBD1 (5 bases). The V gene lost 0 bases and the J gene lost 1 base, with 9 bases spanning the gap. The CDR3 is 15 residues long. The germline V gene encodes CDR1 SGHAT and CDR2 FQNNGV. CDR3 sequence reads: CASSLEYQGNTEAFF. The CDR3, as DNA: TGTGCCAGCAGCTTAGAATATCAGGGGAACACTGAAGCTTTCTTT.

In its sample, this clone was seen once. The chain couples TRBV19 to TRBJ1-2, with D possibly matching TRBD1 (6 bases). Germline CDR1 is LNHDA and CDR2 is SQIVND (reference sequence). The CDR3 is made up of 11 amino acids. Trimming pared 11 bases from V and 4 bases from J, leaving 11 bases between. The CDR3 DNA sequence: TGTGCCGTCCAGGGGATCTATGGCTACACCTTC. Protein: CAVQGIYGYTF.

J is TRBJ2-3 and V is TRBV5-1, with 11 bases that match TRBD2. The CDR3 has 15 amino acids. Looked up from germline, CDR1 is SGHRS and CDR2 is YFSETQ. Trimming took 7 bases from V and 0 from J; bases not matched to a gene: 4. CDR3 DNA: TGCGCCAGCTTGACTAGCGGGGCGAGCACAGATACGCAGTATTTT. Its protein product is CASLTSGASTDTQYF. Filled out from reference TRBV5-1 and TRBJ2-3, the complete variable domain reads KAGVTQTPRYLIKTRGQQVTLSCSPISGHRSVSWYQQTPGQGLQFLFEYFSETQRNKGNFPGRFSGRQFSNSRSEMNVSTLELGDSALYLCASLTSGASTDTQYFGPGTRLTVL.

The chain combines TRBV7-9 with TRBJ2-5; 12 positions match TRBD1. CDR1 SEHNR and CDR2 FQNEAQ come from the germline V gene (reference sequence). This CDR3 is built from 16 residues. V shed 1 base and J 2 bases; nucleotides not matched to a gene: 2. CDR3 protein: CASSLGDRGLQETQYF. CDR3 nucleotide sequence: TGTGCCAGCAGCTTAGGGGACAGGGGGCTTCAAGAGACCCAGTACTTC.

This clone occurred once. This sequence joins TRBV7-3 and TRBJ2-3; TRBD2 matches 9 bases. The germline gives CDR1 SGHTA, CDR2 FQGTGA. The CDR3 is made up of 15 amino acids. V was clipped by 5 bases and J by 5 bases; unmatched bases: 8. The CDR3 nucleotides are TGTGCCAGCAGCATGGGACTAGCCGAGGGAGATACGCAGTATTTT. Residues: CASSMGLAEGDTQYF.

V gene TRBV27 combines with J gene TRBJ1-6; possible D gene TRBD1, 5 bases. V lost 3 bases, J lost 4 bases, and 7 bases lay in between. The CDR3 length is 14 residues. CDR1 is MNHEY, CDR2 SMNVEV, per germline (reference sequence). CDR3 nucleotides: TGTGCCAGCAGTTTTGGGGGGTATAATTCACCCCTCCACTTT. Translated: CASSFGGYNSPLHF.

The CDR3 region has the DNA TGCGCCAGCAGCTCAGGGGGCAGCGAGGAGACCCAGTACTTC. This gives the protein CASSSGGSEETQYF. The rearrangement links TRBV5-1 to TRBJ2-5, with 8 bases aligning to TRBD1. Germline assignment: CDR1 SGHRS and CDR2 YFSETQ. V shed 3 bases and J 5 bases; nucleotides not matched to a gene: 6. The CDR3 totals 14 residues. The full variable domain, completed using reference TRBV5-1 and TRBJ2-5, is KAGVTQTPRYLIKTRGQQVTLSCSPISGHRSVSWYQQTPGQGLQFLFEYFSETQRNKGNFPGRFSGRQFSNSRSEMNVSTLELGDSALYLCASSSGGSEETQYFGPGTRLLVL.

The rearrangement uses TRBV29-1 and TRBJ1-2; no clear D gene. Germline V gene data show CDR1 as SQVTM and CDR2 as ANQGSEA. V gave up 1 base and J gave up 2 bases, with 5 bases separating them. The CDR3 length is 12 residues. The CDR3 loop is CSVEGQNYGYTF. The CDR3, as DNA: TGCAGCGTTGAAGGGCAGAACTATGGCTACACCTTC.

This clone came up a few times. V usage is TRBV7-2 and J usage is TRBJ2-7; D is unclear. Germline lookup yields CDR1 SGHTA and CDR2 FQGNSA. With 1 base removed from V and 2 bases from J, the gap between germline ends came to 12 bases. The CDR3 loop spans 15 amino acids. The CDR3 DNA is TGTGCCAGCAGCTTAGGCGGAATCGCGGCCTACGAGCAGTACTTC. Its translation: CASSLGGIAAYEQYF.

The rearrangement links TRBV28 to TRBJ1-1, with TRBD1 as a possible D gene (6 bases). This CDR3 has 18 amino acids. Per the germline V gene, CDR1 is MDHEN and CDR2 is SYDVKM. V lost 6 bases to trimming and J lost 0 bases, with 23 bases between them. In DNA form, the CDR3 reads TGTGCCAGCAGGCCCCGCCGGCAGGGGCGAGGGGTGAACACTGAAGCTTTCTTT. Amino acids: CASRPRRQGRGVNTEAFF.